These 23 T cell receptor beta chains came from one sample sequenced in a study of blood T cell repertoires in COVID-19. Sequencing used immunoSEQ multiplex PCR; TCRdb keeps in-frame clones, though not all of them. The sample includes about 110,000 clones, about 75% of them seen just once. The specimen was peripheral blood. These receptors came from an elderly woman with active or convalescent COVID-19.

This chain joins TRBV7-8 and TRBJ1-6; D may be TRBD1 (5 bases). Trimming took off 3 bases at V and 8 bases at J, with 14 bases between the two ends. Germline V gene sequence: CDR1 SGHVS, CDR2 FQNEAQ. The CDR3 covers 15 residues. Here the CDR3 reads CASSFGGGFDSPLHF. DNA of the CDR3: TGTGCCAGCAGCTTCGGCGGGGGTTTCGATTCACCCCTCCACTTT.

V usage is TRBV5-1 and J usage is TRBJ1-2; possible D gene TRBD1, 6 bases. Germline V CDR1 and CDR2: SGHRS, YFSETQ. Trimming removed 3 bases from V and 4 bases from J, with 10 bases in between. The CDR3 runs 13 residues. The CDR3 DNA reads as TGCGCCAGCAGCTACAGGGAAGGCTATGGCTACACCTTC. Protein: CASSYREGYGYTF.

V and J are TRBV3-1 (or the pseudogene TRBV3-2) and TRBJ2-7; 7 bases match TRBD1. The CDR3 spans 15 residues. Germline V gives CDR1 LGHDT, CDR2 YNNKEL (reference sequence). J was trimmed by 3 bases and V by 1 base; bases with no gene match: 6. CDR3 bases: TGTGCCAGCAGCCAAGCCTCCACAGGGGACTACGAGCAGTACTTC. Translation gives CASSQASTGDYEQYF.

In this sample, this clone turned up once. The rearrangement links TRBV23-1 to TRBJ2-7, with a weak D call TRBD2 (7 bases). TRBV23-1 qualifies as an ORF whose function is uncertain. V was cut by 0 bases and J by 4 bases, with 10 bases left in between. The CDR3 covers 14 residues. In DNA form, the CDR3 reads TGCGCCAGCAGTCAATCGGGAGGGGGATACGAGCAGTACTTC. Translating gives CASSQSGGGYEQYF.

The chain uses TRBV14 and TRBJ1-4; 7 positions agree with TRBD1. This CDR3 comprises 17 residues. Germline V lookup: CDR1 SGHDN, CDR2 FVKESK. The trim removed 0 bases at V and 4 bases at J, leaving 8 bases unmatched. The DNA for the CDR3 is TGTGCCAGCAGCCAAGATACATGGGACAGAAATAATGAAAAACTGTTTTTT. This translates into CASSQDTWDRNNEKLFF. Using reference TRBV14 and TRBJ1-4 for the parts outside the CDR3, the full variable domain is EAGVTQFPSHSVIEKGQTVTLRCDPISGHDNLYWYRRVMGKEIKFLLHFVKESKQDESGMPNNRFLAERTGGTYSTLKVQPAELEDSGVYFCASSQDTWDRNNEKLFFGSGTQLSVL.

The chain employs TRBV2 and TRBJ2-2, with 8 bases that match TRBD1. The V gene end was trimmed by 4 bases and the J gene end by 6 bases; junction bases not matched to a gene: 4. In germline, CDR1 is SNHLY, CDR2 FYNNEI. This CDR3 contains 14 residues. The CDR3 nucleotides read TGTGCCAGCAGTGCCGAGACAGGGGCCGGGGAGCTGTTTTTT. Encoded protein: CASSAETGAGELFF.

This clone was picked up one time. This chain connects TRBV24-1 to TRBJ2-7; no definite D call. The length of the CDR3 is 14 residues. Between the trimmed V and J ends, which lost 2 bases and 4 bases, there was a span of 11 bases. Germline V gene data show CDR1 as KGHDR and CDR2 as SFDVKD. CDR3 in DNA: TGTGCCACCAGTGATTCTAGGATGCCGTACGAGCAGTACTTC. Protein sequence: CATSDSRMPYEQYF.

The chain uses TRBV5-4 and TRBJ2-3, with TRBD2 identical over 8 bases. The junction had 12 bases not matched to a gene; V was cut back by 6 bases and J by 3 bases. Germline CDR1 is SGHNT and CDR2 is YYREEE (reference sequence). The CDR3 extends over 16 amino acids. CDR3 bases: TGTGCCAGCATCGATAGCGGGACTGGTAGTACAGATACGCAGTATTTT. Residues: CASIDSGTGSTDTQYF.

The chain has TRBV29-1 and TRBJ1-5; D is uncertain. Between the trimmed V and J ends, which lost 6 bases and 5 bases, there was a span of 11 bases. The CDR3 has 12 amino acids. Per the germline V gene, CDR1 is SQVTM and CDR2 is ANQGSEA. The CDR3 sequence: CSVQDGDQPQHF. The CDR3 DNA reads TGCAGCGTCCAGGACGGGGATCAGCCCCAGCATTTT.

V is TRBV29-1 and J is TRBJ2-5; 7 bases align to TRBD1. V shed 3 bases and J 5 bases; nucleotides not matched to a gene: 9. The CDR3 loop spans 14 amino acids. Germline-derived CDR1 and CDR2 are SQVTM and ANQGSEA. CDR3 in amino acids: CSVEQGQRGETQYF. In nucleotides, the CDR3 is TGCAGCGTTGAGCAGGGACAGAGGGGTGAGACCCAGTACTTC.

The chain recombines TRBV19 with TRBJ1-1; 7 bases fit TRBD1. The CDR3 is 16 amino acids. J was trimmed by 2 bases and V by 7 bases; bases with no gene match: 13. Germline values: CDR1 LNHDA, CDR2 SQIVND (reference sequence). Here the CDR3 DNA reads TGTGCCAGTACGAAACAGGGGTACCTCAGAAACACTGAAGCTTTCTTT. Translating gives CASTKQGYLRNTEAFF. The whole variable domain, filled in from reference TRBV19 and TRBJ1-1, reads DGGITQSPKYLFRKEGQNVTLSCEQNLNHDAMYWYRQDPGQGLRLIYYSQIVNDFQKGDIAEGYSVSREKKESFPLTVTSAQKNPTAFYLCASTKQGYLRNTEAFFGQGTRLTVV.

In its sample, this clone was seen many times. This chain links TRBV28 with TRBJ2-2, with a tentative D call TRBD2 (5 bases). The CDR3 is made up of 16 amino acids. Germline V gene lookup returns CDR1 MDHEN and CDR2 SYDVKM. The V end lost 6 bases, the J end lost 3 bases, and 17 bases lay between the germline ends. The chain's CDR3 is CASSPQSLDDTGELFF. CDR3 in DNA: TGTGCCAGCAGCCCTCAGTCACTAGACGACACCGGGGAGCTGTTTTTT. Supplemented by reference TRBV28 and TRBJ2-2, the full variable domain reads DVKVTQSSRYLVKRTGEKVFLECVQDMDHENMFWYRQDPGLGLRLIYFSYDVKMKEKGDIPEGYSVSREKKERFSLILESASTNQTSMYLCASSPQSLDDTGELFFGEGSRLTVL.

This chain connects TRBV5-6 to TRBJ2-7, with 7 bases identical to TRBD1. The germline V gene encodes CDR1 SGHDT and CDR2 YYEEEE. The V gene end was trimmed by 4 bases and the J gene end by 2 bases; junction bases not matched to a gene: 12. The CDR3 extends over 16 amino acids. The CDR3 is CASSRTGQARPYEQYF. CDR3 bases: TGTGCCAGCAGCCGCACTGGACAGGCCCGACCCTACGAGCAGTACTTC.

This clone has only one observation. This chain uses TRBV9 with TRBJ2-5, with a weak D call TRBD1 (5 bases). The V gene lost 0 bases and the J gene lost 5 bases, with 14 bases spanning the gap. This CDR3 is 15 amino acids long. Germline loops: CDR1 SGDLS, CDR2 YYNGEE. CDR3 in amino acids: CASSVGDGQGETQYF. CDR3 nucleotides: TGTGCCAGCAGCGTAGGAGACGGACAAGGGGAGACCCAGTACTTC.

The genes are TRBV10-1 and TRBJ2-1, with D possibly being TRBD1 (6 bases). The CDR3 has 13 amino acids. Trimming shortened V by 0 bases and J by 10 bases, and 10 bases separated the two germline ends. Germline CDR1 and CDR2: WNHNN and SYGVQD (reference sequence). The CDR3 sequence is CASSESRQGEQFF. DNA for the CDR3: TGCGCCAGCAGTGAGTCGAGGCAGGGGGAGCAGTTCTTC.

V gene TRBV5-1 combines with J gene TRBJ2-6; a possible D gene is TRBD1 (5 bases). This CDR3 has 14 residues. Germline V gene lookup returns CDR1 SGHRS and CDR2 YFSETQ. The ends were cut back, 7 bases at V and 0 bases at J, with 8 bases in the middle. CDR3 residues: CASLDSSGANVLTF. In DNA, the CDR3 is TGCGCCAGCCTCGACAGCTCTGGGGCCAACGTCCTGACTTTC. Using reference TRBV5-1 and TRBJ2-6 for the parts outside the CDR3, the full variable domain is KAGVTQTPRYLIKTRGQQVTLSCSPISGHRSVSWYQQTPGQGLQFLFEYFSETQRNKGNFPGRFSGRQFSNSRSEMNVSTLELGDSALYLCASLDSSGANVLTFGAGSRLTVL.

The chain is built from TRBV4-3 and TRBJ1-3; perhaps TRBD1 as D (6 bases). The length of the CDR3 is 16 residues. From germline, CDR1 is LGHNA and CDR2 YSLEER. With 4 bases removed from V and 1 base from J, the gap between germline ends came to 14 bases. The CDR3 is CASSRIRTDSGNTIYF. The CDR3 DNA sequence: TGCGCCAGCAGCCGAATCCGGACAGATTCTGGAAACACCATATATTTT.

The chain combines TRBV4-1 with TRBJ1-4; TRBD1 matches 10 bases. V dropped 3 bases and J dropped 6; count of bases not matched to a gene: 4. There are 15 residues in the CDR3. CDR1 and CDR2 (germline): MGHRA, YSYEKL. Here the CDR3 reads CASSQAGTGDEKLFF. CDR3 in DNA: TGCGCCAGCAGCCAGGCCGGGACAGGGGATGAAAAACTGTTTTTT.

This clone was detected a few times. The chain recombines TRBV12-3 or TRBV12-4 with TRBJ2-7, with 7 bases matching TRBD1. The CDR3 spans 13 residues. V lost 8 bases, J lost 4 bases, and 8 bases stayed unmatched. CDR3 in amino acids: CASGQDLGYEQYF. The CDR3 bases are TGTGCCAGCGGACAGGACCTCGGGTACGAGCAGTACTTC.

J is TRBJ2-1 and V is TRBV7-8, with 7 bases fitting TRBD2. The germline V gene encodes CDR1 SGHVS and CDR2 FQNEAQ. The junction had 2 bases not matched to a gene; V was cut back by 3 bases and J by 0 bases. The CDR3 sequence is 15 residues long. The CDR3 DNA follows: TGTGCCAGCAGCTTGGGAGGGTTCTCCTACAATGAGCAGTTCTTC. Its translation: CASSLGGFSYNEQFF. The variable domain in full, completed from reference TRBV7-8 and TRBJ2-1, reads GAGVSQSPRYKVAKRGQDVALRCDPISGHVSLFWYQQALGQGPEFLTYFQNEAQLDKSGLPSDRFFAERPEGSVSTLKIQRTQQEDSAVYLCASSLGGFSYNEQFFGPGTRLTVL.

The chain has TRBV7-9 and TRBJ2-2; D gene ambiguous. The V end was cut by 0 bases, the J end by 3 bases, with 5 bases between. CDR3 length: 14 amino acids. Germline V lookup: CDR1 SEHNR, CDR2 FQNEAQ (reference sequence). CDR3 loop: CASSLAYYTGELFF. As DNA, the CDR3 is TGTGCCAGCAGCTTAGCGTACTACACCGGGGAGCTGTTTTTT.

J is TRBJ1-2 and V is TRBV2; D is unclear. V lost 8 bases to trimming and J lost 9 bases, with 19 bases between them. Germline V gene sequence: CDR1 SNHLY, CDR2 FYNNEI. The CDR3 is 13 amino acids. The CDR3 spells CASSWGGQESYTF. Here the CDR3 DNA reads TGTGCCAGCTCGTGGGGAGGTCAAGAGAGCTACACCTTC.

For the CDR3, the DNA is TGCGCCAGCAGCTCCCTAGCGGGAGGTGGTGAGACCCAGTACTTC. Its translation: CASSSLAGGGETQYF. The V and J genes are TRBV5-1 and TRBJ2-5; TRBD2 matches at 11 bases. Looked up from germline, CDR1 is SGHRS and CDR2 is YFSETQ. V lost 3 bases, J lost 5 bases, and 6 bases stayed unmatched. This CDR3 is 15 amino acids long. The variable domain in full, with the rest retrieved from reference TRBV5-1 and TRBJ2-5, is KAGVTQTPRYLIKTRGQQVTLSCSPISGHRSVSWYQQTPGQGLQFLFEYFSETQRNKGNFPGRFSGRQFSNSRSEMNVSTLELGDSALYLCASSSLAGGGETQYFGPGTRLLVL.